The clone carrying this TCR beta chain was found many times. No antigen is known for it. This specimen comes from a study of regulatory T cells in long-lasting Graves disease. Overall study results and limits: Persistent cases favored TRBV28, TRBJ1-2 and TRBJ2-5. Newly diagnosed patients had higher TCR diversity than persistent Graves' patients did.

Time point noted: persistent/refractory GD, antithyroid drugs over 5 years with positive TRAb. The TCR library was made from RNA that had been extracted from PBMCs in TRIzol. Arm-PCR of CDR3 regions with iRepertoire HTBI primers generated TCR beta libraries. TCRdb re-called the multiplex PCR reads through MiXCR, storing one row per CDR3 protein. The table shows fewer than 450,000 distinct CDR3 sequences, with 23% occurring only once. Unmatched junction bases numbered 13, after V lost 4 bases and J lost 6 bases. CDR3 size: 16 residues. Germline V lookup: CDR1 SGHAT, CDR2 FQNNGV. This receptor was obtained from a female donor with Graves disease. Sequences were derived from peripheral blood mononuclear cells (PBMCs), sampled when the disease was refractory, from a patient treated with antithyroid drugs. The chain couples TRBV11-2 to TRBJ2-7; 9 nucleotides align to TRBD2. The CDR3 spells CASSSVNFAGGGEQYF. CDR3 in DNA: TGTGCCAGCAGCTCGGTTAATTTTGCGGGAGGGGGCGAGCAGTACTTC.